The clone carrying this TCR beta chain was recorded at least ten times. The CDR3 runs 15 residues. Trimming pared 6 bases from V and 3 bases from J, leaving 17 bases between. Germline assignment: CDR1 MNHNY and CDR2 SVGAGI (reference sequence). This specimen belongs to a study of human T cells and chemical hapten exposure. Indicated time point: pre-sensitization, week 0. Treatment denoted: therapeutic diphenylcyclopropenone sensitization with weekly scalp DPC. TCRdb called the RACE reads again in MiXCR, with one record for every CDR3 protein. The sample includes a few hundred thousand distinct CDR3 sequences, 5.5% of them seen just once.

The source material was whole blood, sampled in connection with sensitization to the hapten diphenylcyclopropenone (DPC). The receptor was isolated from a woman aged 18-29 years with alopecia areata. Some clones in this sample may be carry-over from other donors' samples. V gene TRBV6-6 combines with J gene TRBJ2-5; a possible D gene is TRBD1 (5 bases). CDR3 sequence (DNA): TGTGCCAGCAGGACCTCCGACAGCCCAGAAGAGACCCAGTACTTC. Its protein is CASRTSDSPEETQYF.